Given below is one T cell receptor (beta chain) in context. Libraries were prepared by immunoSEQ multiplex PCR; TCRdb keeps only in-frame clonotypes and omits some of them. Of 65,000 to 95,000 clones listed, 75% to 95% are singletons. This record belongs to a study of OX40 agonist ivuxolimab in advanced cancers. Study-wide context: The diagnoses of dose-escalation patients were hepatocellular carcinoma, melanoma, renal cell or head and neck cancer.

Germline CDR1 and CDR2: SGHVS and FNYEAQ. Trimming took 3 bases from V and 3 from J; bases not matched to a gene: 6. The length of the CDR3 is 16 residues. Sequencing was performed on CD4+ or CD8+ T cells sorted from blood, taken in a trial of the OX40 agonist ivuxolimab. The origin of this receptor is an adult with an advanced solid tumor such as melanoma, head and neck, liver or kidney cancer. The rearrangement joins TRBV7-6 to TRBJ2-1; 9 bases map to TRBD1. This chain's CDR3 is CASSLWGTGNYNEQFF. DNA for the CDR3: TGTGCCAGCAGCTTGTGGGGGACAGGGAACTACAATGAGCAGTTCTTC.